A single sample is the source of the 16 T cell receptor beta chains below, sequenced in a study of cytomegalovirus exposure and HLA in healthy donors. This PCR relied on a set of 60 Vbeta primers and 13 Jbeta primers. The assay was immunoSEQ multiplex PCR, and TCRdb's table has in-frame clones only and misses some. The sample records more than 95,000 clones, around four fifths being singletons. Sequencing used PBMCs. The receptors were sampled from a man aged 30 to 39 in good health and CMV-seronegative.

V and J are TRBV28 and TRBJ2-7; D gene unclear. The CDR3 runs to 13 residues. The V end lost 3 bases, the J end lost 4 bases, and 10 bases lay between the germline ends. Germline values: CDR1 MDHEN, CDR2 SYDVKM. The CDR3: CASSLSTHYEQYF. Here the CDR3 DNA reads TGTGCCAGCAGTTTGAGCACCCATTACGAGCAGTACTTC.

V and J are TRBV7-8 and TRBJ2-5; possibly TRBD1 for D (6 bases). The CDR3 has 13 residues. V lost 4 bases, J lost 4 bases, and 10 bases lay in between. The V gene's germline CDR1 is SGHVS and CDR2 FQNEAQ. The CDR3 sequence: CASSYRAGETQYF. CDR3 coding DNA: TGTGCCAGCAGCTACAGGGCTGGAGAGACCCAGTACTTC.

The chain couples TRBV9 to TRBJ1-1, with TRBD1 matching 8 bases. CDR1 and CDR2 from the germline V gene are SGDLS and YYNGEE. Trimming at V came to 4 bases and at J to 5 bases, leaving 10 bases not matched to a gene. CDR3 length equals 15 residues. The CDR3 is CASSTFGQGVTEAFF. CDR3 nucleotide sequence: TGTGCCAGCAGCACCTTCGGACAGGGAGTTACTGAAGCTTTCTTT.

The V call is TRBV6-5, the J call TRBJ1-5; the D gene is possibly TRBD1 (6 bases). Deletions cut 4 bases from V and 6 bases from J, with 19 bases between. In germline, CDR1 is MNHEY, CDR2 SVGAGI. The length of the CDR3 is 16 residues. DNA for the CDR3: TGTGCCAGCAGTTCCAGTTCAGGGGAGATAGGTCAGCCCCAGCATTTT. Its translation: CASSSSSGEIGQPQHF.

The chain is built from TRBV12-5 and TRBJ2-5, with a possible D match to TRBD2 (6 bases). The CDR3 extends over 16 amino acids. Germline V gene data show CDR1 as LGHNT and CDR2 as FRNRAP. V gave up 1 base and J gave up 2 bases, with 14 bases separating them. The CDR3 DNA sequence: TGTGCTAGTGGTTTGGGGAAGCTAGCGTGGCAAGAGACCCAGTACTTC. Its translation is CASGLGKLAWQETQYF.

This sequence joins TRBV7-2 and TRBJ1-2, with 7 bases matching TRBD1. V was pared by 6 bases and J by 1 base, with 14 bases of the junction left unmatched. This CDR3 contains 17 residues. The germline gives CDR1 SGHTA, CDR2 FQGNSA. This CDR3 reads CASSFRPGTVGNYGYTF. For the CDR3, the DNA is TGTGCCAGCAGTTTTAGACCCGGGACAGTGGGTAACTATGGCTACACCTTC.

The sample holds one count of this clone. The DNA of the CDR3 is TGCGCCAGCAGCCAAGATGACAGGGCTGGCTATGGCTACACCTTC. Translation: CASSQDDRAGYGYTF. V usage is TRBV4-3 and J usage is TRBJ1-2; 7 positions agree with TRBD1. J gave up 4 bases and V 0 bases, and 5 bases lay outside the gene matches. Per germline, CDR1 LGHNA and CDR2 YSLEER. CDR3 length equals 15 residues.

The chain joins TRBV11-2 to TRBJ2-7, with a possible D match to TRBD1 (5 bases). The CDR3 has 14 residues. Germline CDR1 is SGHAT and CDR2 is FQNNGV. V was shortened by 1 base and J by 2 bases, with 9 bases between the two germline ends. In DNA form, the CDR3 reads TGTGCCAGCAGCTTAGGACAGTGGGCCTACGAGCAGTACTTC. Amino acid sequence: CASSLGQWAYEQYF.

The J gene is TRBJ2-2, the V gene TRBV18, with D perhaps matching TRBD1 (5 bases). The germline gives CDR1 KGHSH, CDR2 LQKENI. The CDR3 has 16 amino acids. Trimming removed 3 bases from V and 0 bases from J, with 11 bases in between. CDR3 bases: TGTGCCAGCTCACCGTTACAGGTCACGAACACCGGGGAGCTGTTTTTT. Translated: CASSPLQVTNTGELFF.

To note about this clone: Other DNA variants within this sample encode the same CDR3. The chain uses TRBV6-4 and TRBJ2-3; 8 bases fit TRBD2. This CDR3 spans 14 amino acids. Trimming at V came to 3 bases and at J to 3 bases, leaving 2 bases not matched to a gene. Germline CDR1 is MRHNA and CDR2 is SNTAGT. CDR3 in DNA: TGTGCCAGCAGTGAGGCGGGAGGAACAGATACGCAGTATTTT. Protein: CASSEAGGTDTQYF.

This clone was picked up one time. The rearrangement uses TRBV15 and TRBJ2-7, with 10 bases that match TRBD2. The CDR3 sequence is 14 residues long. The trim removed 4 bases at V and 2 bases at J, leaving 2 bases unmatched. The germline gives CDR1 LNHNV, CDR2 YYDKDF (reference sequence). CDR3 sequence reads: CATSITSGTYEQYF. CDR3 DNA: TGTGCCACCAGCATCACTAGCGGGACCTACGAGCAGTACTTC.

This chain uses TRBV10-3 with TRBJ2-3, with TRBD1 identical over 8 bases. J gave up 5 bases and V 5 bases, and 12 bases lay outside the gene matches. The CDR3 is 16 residues long. CDR1 and CDR2 from the germline V gene are ENHRY and SYGVKD. As DNA, the CDR3 is TGTGCCATCAGTTCTATTATTGGACAGGGAAGAGATACGCAGTATTTT. The encoded protein is CAISSIIGQGRDTQYF.

The chain is built from TRBV18 and TRBJ2-1, with TRBD2 identical over 7 bases. CDR1 is KGHSH and CDR2 is LQKENI in the germline V gene. Trimming removed 2 bases from V and 3 bases from J; junction bases left unmatched: 4. The CDR3 runs to 15 residues. CDR3: CASSPGLVNYNEQFF. The CDR3 DNA reads TGTGCCAGCTCACCAGGACTAGTGAACTACAATGAGCAGTTCTTC.

The chain couples TRBV6-1 to TRBJ2-5; 11 bases align to TRBD2. CDR3 length equals 15 residues. V lost 4 bases, J lost 5 bases, and 6 bases stayed unmatched. In germline, CDR1 is MNHNS, CDR2 SASEGT. The CDR3 here is CASSAPVAGGETQYF. The CDR3 nucleotides read TGTGCCAGCAGTGCTCCCGTAGCGGGGGGGGAGACCCAGTACTTC.

The chain carries TRBV28 and TRBJ1-2; tentatively, D is TRBD1 (5 bases). Germline V CDR1 and CDR2: MDHEN, SYDVKM. This CDR3 spans 13 amino acids. V lost 3 bases and J lost 4, with 9 bases in between. The CDR3 nucleotides read TGTGCCAGCAGTTTCGGGGGGAGCTATGGCTACACCTTC. This encodes CASSFGGSYGYTF.

The chain carries TRBV6-5 and TRBJ2-5; no clear D gene. CDR1 and CDR2 (germline): MNHEY, SVGAGI. This CDR3 spans 12 amino acids. Trimming left V 4 bases short and J 5 bases short, with 8 bases between. The CDR3 DNA follows: TGTGCCAGCAGTTTTCGGCGGGAGACCCAGTACTTC. This gives the protein CASSFRRETQYF.